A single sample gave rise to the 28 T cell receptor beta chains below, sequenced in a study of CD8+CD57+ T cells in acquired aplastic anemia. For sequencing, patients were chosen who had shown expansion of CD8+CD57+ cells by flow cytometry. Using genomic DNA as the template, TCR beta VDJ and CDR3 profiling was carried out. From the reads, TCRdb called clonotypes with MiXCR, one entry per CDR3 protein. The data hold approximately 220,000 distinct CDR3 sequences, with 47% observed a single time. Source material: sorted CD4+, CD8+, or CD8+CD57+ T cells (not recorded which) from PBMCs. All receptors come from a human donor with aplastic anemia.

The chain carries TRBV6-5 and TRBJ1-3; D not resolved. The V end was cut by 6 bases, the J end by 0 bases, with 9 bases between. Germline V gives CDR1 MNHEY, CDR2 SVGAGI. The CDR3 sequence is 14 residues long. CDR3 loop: CASSLQFSGNTIYF. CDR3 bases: TGTGCCAGCAGCCTACAGTTCTCTGGAAACACCATATATTTT.

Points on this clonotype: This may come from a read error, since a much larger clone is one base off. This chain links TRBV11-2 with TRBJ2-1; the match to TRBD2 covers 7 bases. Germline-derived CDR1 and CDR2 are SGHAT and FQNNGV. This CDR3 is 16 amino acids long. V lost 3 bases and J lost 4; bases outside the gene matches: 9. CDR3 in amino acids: CASSLGRVFVYNEQFF. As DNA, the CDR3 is TGTGCCAGCAGCTTGGGGAGGGTCTTTGTGTACAATGAGCAGTTCTTC.

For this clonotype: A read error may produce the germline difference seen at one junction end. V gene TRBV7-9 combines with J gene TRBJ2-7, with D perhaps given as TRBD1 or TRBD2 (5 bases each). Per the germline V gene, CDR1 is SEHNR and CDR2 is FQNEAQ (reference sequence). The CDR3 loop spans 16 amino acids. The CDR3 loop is CASSHGGTWRSNERYF. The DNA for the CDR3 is TGTGCCAGCAGCCACGGTGGGACGTGGCGGTCGAACGAGCGGTACTTC. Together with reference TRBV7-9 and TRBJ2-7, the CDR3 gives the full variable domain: DTGVSQNPRHKITKRGQNVTFRCDPISEHNRLYWYRQTLGQGPEFLTYFQNEAQLEKSRLLSDRFSAERPKGSFSTLEIQRTEQGDSAMYLCASSHGGTWRSNERYFGPGTRLTVT.

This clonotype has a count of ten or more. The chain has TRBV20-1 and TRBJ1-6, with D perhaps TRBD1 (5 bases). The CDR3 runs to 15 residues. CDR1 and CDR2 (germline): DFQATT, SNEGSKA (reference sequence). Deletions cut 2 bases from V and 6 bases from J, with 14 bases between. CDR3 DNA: TGCAGTGCTAGATCCCGGCAGGGATTTAATTCACCCCTCCACTTT. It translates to CSARSRQGFNSPLHF.

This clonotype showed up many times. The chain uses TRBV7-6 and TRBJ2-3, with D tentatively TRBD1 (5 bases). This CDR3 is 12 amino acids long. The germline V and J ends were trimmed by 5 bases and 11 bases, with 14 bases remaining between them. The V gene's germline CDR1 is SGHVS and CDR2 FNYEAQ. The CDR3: CASSRDSFRQYF. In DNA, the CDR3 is TGTGCCAGCAGCCGCGACAGTTTCAGGCAGTATTTT.

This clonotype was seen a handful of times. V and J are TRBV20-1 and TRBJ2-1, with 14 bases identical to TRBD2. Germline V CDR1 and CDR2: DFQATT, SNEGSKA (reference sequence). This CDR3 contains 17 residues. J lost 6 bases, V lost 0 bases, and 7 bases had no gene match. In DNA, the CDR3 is TGCAGTGCTAGAGACCCCTCGACTAGCGGGGGGGTCAATGAGCAGTTCTTC. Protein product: CSARDPSTSGGVNEQFF.

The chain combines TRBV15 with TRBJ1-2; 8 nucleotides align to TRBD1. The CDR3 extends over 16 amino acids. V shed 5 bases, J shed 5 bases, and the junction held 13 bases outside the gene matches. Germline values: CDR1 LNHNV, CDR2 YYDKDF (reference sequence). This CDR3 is CATSSQSGTGAYGYTF. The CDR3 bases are TGTGCCACCAGCTCCCAATCCGGGACAGGAGCTTATGGCTACACCTTC.

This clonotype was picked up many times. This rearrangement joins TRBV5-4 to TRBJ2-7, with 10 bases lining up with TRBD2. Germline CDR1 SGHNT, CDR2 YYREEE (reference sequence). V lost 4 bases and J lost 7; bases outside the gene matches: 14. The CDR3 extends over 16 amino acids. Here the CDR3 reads CASSTPGTSESGEQYF. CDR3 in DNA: TGTGCCAGCAGCACCCCCGGGACTAGCGAATCGGGTGAGCAGTACTTC.

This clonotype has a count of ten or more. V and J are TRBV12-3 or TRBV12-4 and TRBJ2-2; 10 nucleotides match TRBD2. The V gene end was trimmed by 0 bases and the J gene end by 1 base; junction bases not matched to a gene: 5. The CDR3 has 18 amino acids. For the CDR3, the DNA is TGTGCCAGCAGTTTAGCGGGGCTAGCGGGGGAGAACACCGGGGAGCTGTTTTTT. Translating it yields CASSLAGLAGENTGELFF.

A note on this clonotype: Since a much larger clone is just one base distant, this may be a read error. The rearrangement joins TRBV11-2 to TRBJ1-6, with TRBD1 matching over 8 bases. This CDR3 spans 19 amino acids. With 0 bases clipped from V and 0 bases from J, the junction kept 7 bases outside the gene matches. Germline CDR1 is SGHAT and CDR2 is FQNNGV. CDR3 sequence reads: CASSLERQGLCSYNSPLHF. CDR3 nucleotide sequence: TGTGCCAGCAGCTTAGAAAGACAGGGGTTGTGCTCCTATAATTCACCCCTCCACTTT.

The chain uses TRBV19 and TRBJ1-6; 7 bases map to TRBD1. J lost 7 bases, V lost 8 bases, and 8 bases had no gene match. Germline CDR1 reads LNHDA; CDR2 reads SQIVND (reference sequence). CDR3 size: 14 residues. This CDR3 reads CASGAGGWNSPLHF. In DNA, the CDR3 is TGTGCCAGTGGAGCAGGGGGTTGGAATTCACCCCTCCACTTT.

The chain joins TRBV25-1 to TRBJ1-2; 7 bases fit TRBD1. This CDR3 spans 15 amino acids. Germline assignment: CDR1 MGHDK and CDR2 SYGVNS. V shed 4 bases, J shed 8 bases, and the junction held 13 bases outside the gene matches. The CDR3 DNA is TGTGCCAGCAGTGGTACAGGGGTGAGGATTTCGGGCTACACCTTC. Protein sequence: CASSGTGVRISGYTF.

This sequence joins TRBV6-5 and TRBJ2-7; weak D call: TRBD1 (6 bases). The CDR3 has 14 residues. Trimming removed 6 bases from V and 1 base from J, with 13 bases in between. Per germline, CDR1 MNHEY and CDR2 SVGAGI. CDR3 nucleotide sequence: TGTGCCAGCAGCCTACGGGACACTTCCTACGAGCAGTACTTC. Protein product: CASSLRDTSYEQYF.

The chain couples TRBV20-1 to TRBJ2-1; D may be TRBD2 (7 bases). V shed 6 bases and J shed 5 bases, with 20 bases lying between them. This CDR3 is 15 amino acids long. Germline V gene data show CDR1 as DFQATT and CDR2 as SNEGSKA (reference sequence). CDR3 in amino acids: CSAQPQGGDNNEQFF. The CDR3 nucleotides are TGCAGTGCCCAGCCACAGGGAGGGGACAACAATGAGCAGTTCTTC.

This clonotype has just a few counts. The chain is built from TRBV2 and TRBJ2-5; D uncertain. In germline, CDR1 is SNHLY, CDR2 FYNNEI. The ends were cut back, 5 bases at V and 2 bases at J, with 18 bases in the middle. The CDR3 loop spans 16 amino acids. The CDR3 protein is CASSYSITAPQETQYF. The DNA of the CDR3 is TGTGCCAGCAGTTACTCGATAACAGCGCCTCAAGAGACCCAGTACTTC.

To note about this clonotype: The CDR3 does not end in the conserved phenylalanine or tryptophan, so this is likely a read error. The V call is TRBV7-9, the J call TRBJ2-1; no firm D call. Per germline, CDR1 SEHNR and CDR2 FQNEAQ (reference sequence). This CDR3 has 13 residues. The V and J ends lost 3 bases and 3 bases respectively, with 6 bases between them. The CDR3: CASSLGSYNEQFS. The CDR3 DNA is TGTGCCAGCAGCTTGGGAAGCTACAATGAGCAGTTCTCC.

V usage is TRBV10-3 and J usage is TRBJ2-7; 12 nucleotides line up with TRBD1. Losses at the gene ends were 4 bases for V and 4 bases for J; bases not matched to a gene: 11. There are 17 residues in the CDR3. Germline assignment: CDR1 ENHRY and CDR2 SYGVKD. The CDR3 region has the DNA TGTGCCATCAGTGCCTTGGGGGGACAGGGGGCGCGATACGAGCAGTACTTC. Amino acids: CAISALGGQGARYEQYF.

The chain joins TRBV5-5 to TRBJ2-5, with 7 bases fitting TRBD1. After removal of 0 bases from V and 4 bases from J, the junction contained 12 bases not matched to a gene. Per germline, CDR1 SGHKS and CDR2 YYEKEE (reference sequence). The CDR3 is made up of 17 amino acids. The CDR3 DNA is TGTGCCAGCAGCTTGGCGAAAACAGGGGATGGGCGAGAGACCCAGTACTTC. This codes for CASSLAKTGDGRETQYF.

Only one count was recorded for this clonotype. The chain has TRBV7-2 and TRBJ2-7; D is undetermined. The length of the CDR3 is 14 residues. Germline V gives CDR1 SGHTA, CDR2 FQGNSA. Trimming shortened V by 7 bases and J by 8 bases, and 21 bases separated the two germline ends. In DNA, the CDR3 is TGTGCCAGCACCCCCGTCAGGTCCCCTTTGCAGCAGTACTTC. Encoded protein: CASTPVRSPLQQYF.

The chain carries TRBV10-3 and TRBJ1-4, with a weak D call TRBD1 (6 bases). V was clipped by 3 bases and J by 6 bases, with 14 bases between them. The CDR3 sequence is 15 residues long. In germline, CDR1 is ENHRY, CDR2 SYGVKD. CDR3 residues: CAISDPGRGYEKLFF. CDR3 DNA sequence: TGTGCCATCAGTGATCCGGGCAGGGGTTATGAAAAACTGTTTTTT.

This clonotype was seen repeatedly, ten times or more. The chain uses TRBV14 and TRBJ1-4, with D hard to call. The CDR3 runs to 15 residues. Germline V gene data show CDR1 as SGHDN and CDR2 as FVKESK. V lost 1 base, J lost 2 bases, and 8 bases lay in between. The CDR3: CASSQGLSTNEKLFF. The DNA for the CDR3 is TGTGCCAGCAGCCAAGGGCTCTCTACTAATGAAAAACTGTTTTTT.

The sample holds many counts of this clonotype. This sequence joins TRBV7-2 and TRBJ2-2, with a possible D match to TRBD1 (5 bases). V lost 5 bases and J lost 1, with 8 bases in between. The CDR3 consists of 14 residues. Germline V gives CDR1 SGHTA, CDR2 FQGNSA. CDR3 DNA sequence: TGTGCCAGCAGCGCTACAGGGAACACCGGGGAGCTGTTTTTT. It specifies CASSATGNTGELFF. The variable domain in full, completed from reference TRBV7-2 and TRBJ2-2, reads GAGVSQSPSNKVTEKGKDVELRCDPISGHTALYWYRQSLGQGLEFLIYFQGNSAPDKSGLPSDRFSAERTGGSVSTLTIQRTQQEDSAVYLCASSATGNTGELFFGEGSRLTVL.

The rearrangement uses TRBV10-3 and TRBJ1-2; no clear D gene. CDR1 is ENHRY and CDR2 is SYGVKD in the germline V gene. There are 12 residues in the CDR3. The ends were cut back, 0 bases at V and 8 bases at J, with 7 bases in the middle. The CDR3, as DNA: TGTGCCATCAGTGAGTCGGTACAGGGCTACACCTTC. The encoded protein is CAISESVQGYTF.

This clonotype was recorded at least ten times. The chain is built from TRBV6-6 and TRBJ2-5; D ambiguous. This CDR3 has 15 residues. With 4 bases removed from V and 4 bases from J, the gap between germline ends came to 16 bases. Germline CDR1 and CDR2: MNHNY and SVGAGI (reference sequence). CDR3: CASSSLPGPTETQYF. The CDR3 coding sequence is TGTGCCAGCAGTTCTCTCCCTGGTCCCACAGAGACCCAGTACTTC.

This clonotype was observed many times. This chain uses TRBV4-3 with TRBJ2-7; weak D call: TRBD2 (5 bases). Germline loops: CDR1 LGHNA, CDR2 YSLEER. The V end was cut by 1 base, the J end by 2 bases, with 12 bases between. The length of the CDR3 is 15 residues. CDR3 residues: CASSQGVASPYEQYF. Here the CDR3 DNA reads TGCGCCAGCAGCCAAGGGGTGGCTAGCCCCTACGAGCAGTACTTC.

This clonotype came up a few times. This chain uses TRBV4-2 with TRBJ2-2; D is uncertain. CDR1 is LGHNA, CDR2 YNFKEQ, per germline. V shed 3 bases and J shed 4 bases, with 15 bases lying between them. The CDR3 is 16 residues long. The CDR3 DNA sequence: TGTGCCAGCAGCCAGGGTGGGCCATGGAGCACCGGGGAGCTGTTTTTT. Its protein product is CASSQGGPWSTGELFF.

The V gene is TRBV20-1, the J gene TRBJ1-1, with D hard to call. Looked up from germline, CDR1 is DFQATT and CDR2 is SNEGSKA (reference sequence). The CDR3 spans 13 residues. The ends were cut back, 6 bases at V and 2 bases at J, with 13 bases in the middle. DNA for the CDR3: TGCAGTGCCAGCAAGTTCCGAAACACTGAAGCTTTCTTT. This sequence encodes CSASKFRNTEAFF.

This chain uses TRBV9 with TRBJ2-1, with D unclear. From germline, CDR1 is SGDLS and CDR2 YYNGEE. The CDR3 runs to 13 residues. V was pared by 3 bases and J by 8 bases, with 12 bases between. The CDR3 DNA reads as TGTGCCAGCAGCGAGCCCCAGAGGCATGAGCAGTTCTTC. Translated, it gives CASSEPQRHEQFF.